This T cell receptor beta chain was retrieved from a study of T cells in Graves' hyperthyroidism and ophthalmopathy. From RNA transcripts, TCR beta CDR3 regions were amplified. Initially, a first-round RT-PCR of the TCR CDR3 employed the HTBI primer set. TCRdb reanalysed the multiplex PCR reads using MiXCR and keeps one entry per CDR3 protein. Of 350,000 to 450,000 distinct CDR3 sequences in the sample, roughly 13% were seen once. This clonotype was seen a few times. The receptor comes from a woman between 55 and 75 years old with Graves' hyperthyroidism. The material sequenced was blood.

This CDR3 is CASRQGARAGANVLTF. The CDR3 nucleotides are TGTGCCAGTAGACAGGGGGCTCGTGCTGGGGCCAACGTCCTGACTTTC. The chain combines TRBV19 with TRBJ2-6, with 9 bases identical to TRBD1. The CDR3 contains 16 residues. The germline CDR1 and CDR2 sequences are LNHDA and SQIVND (reference sequence). Unmatched junction bases numbered 5, after V lost 6 bases and J lost 2 bases.